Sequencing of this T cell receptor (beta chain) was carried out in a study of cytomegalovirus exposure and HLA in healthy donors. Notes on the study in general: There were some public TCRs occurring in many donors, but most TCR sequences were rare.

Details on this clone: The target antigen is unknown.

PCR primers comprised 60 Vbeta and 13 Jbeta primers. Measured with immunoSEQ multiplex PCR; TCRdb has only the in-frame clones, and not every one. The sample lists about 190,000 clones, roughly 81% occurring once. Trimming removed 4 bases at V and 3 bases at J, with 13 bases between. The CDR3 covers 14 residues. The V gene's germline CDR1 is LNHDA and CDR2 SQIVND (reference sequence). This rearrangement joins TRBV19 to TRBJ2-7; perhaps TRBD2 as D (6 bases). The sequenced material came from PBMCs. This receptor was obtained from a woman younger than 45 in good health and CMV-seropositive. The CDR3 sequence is CASSRGGTVYEQYF. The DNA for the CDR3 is TGTGCCAGTAGTAGAGGCGGGACCGTCTACGAGCAGTACTTC. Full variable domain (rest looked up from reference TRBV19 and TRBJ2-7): DGGITQSPKYLFRKEGQNVTLSCEQNLNHDAMYWYRQDPGQGLRLIYYSQIVNDFQKGDIAEGYSVSREKKESFPLTVTSAQKNPTAFYLCASSRGGTVYEQYFGPGTRLTVT.